The text below deals with one T cell receptor beta chain. Its matching antigen is unknown. The data stem from a study of T cell repertoires in ileal Crohn's disease. The overall study: Every patient was operated on for stricturing (about 60%) or penetrating (approximately 40%) complications.

Included were adult ileal or ileocolonic Crohn's patients indicated for ileocolonic resection. After removal of 1 base from V and 2 bases from J, the junction contained 8 bases not matched to a gene. The CDR3 extends over 17 amino acids. Germline V gene sequence: CDR1 LGHNA, CDR2 YNFKEQ. TCRdb keeps only in-frame clones here, not all; method: immunoSEQ multiplex PCR. The sample lists about 2,500 clones, approximately 85% seen once, with 7% in the top ten. Study-wide findings and caveats: Every patient over 26.8% clonality showed endoscopic recurrence. Mucosal expansions were suggested to be mainly CD8 T cells.

This receptor was obtained from an adult with Crohn's disease. The specimen sequenced was ileal tissue. The chain is built from TRBV4-2 and TRBJ2-7, with 10 bases fitting TRBD2. The CDR3 DNA reads as TGTGCCAGCAGCCAAGGGGAGATAGCGGGAGGCACCTACGAGCAGTACTTC. This gives the protein CASSQGEIAGGTYEQYF.